This TCR beta chain was recovered during a study of T-cell memory formation after mild COVID-19. Findings and caveats of the study: The CD4+ clones that contracted clustered mainly within CM and EM, and the CD8+ clones concentrated in EMRA.

This clonotype occurred a few times. Its antigen remains unknown. Germline CDR1 reads KGHDR; CDR2 reads SFDVKD. This CDR3 region has 14 residues. Deletions cut 1 base from V and 0 bases from J, with 4 bases between. TCRdb re-derived calls from the 5' RACE reads in MiXCR, one entry per CDR3 protein. The data show hundreds of thousands of distinct CDR3 sequences, approximately 18% seen once. The chain carries TRBV24-1 and TRBJ2-3; D is ambiguous. Sequenced input: PBMCs or a T cell subset sorted from them (not recorded which). The receptor's source is an adult woman who had mild COVID-19 (a few samples of this study predate the infection). Cell type and time point are not known. The CDR3 region has the DNA TGTGCCACCAGTGATTTTACTAGCACAGATACGCAGTATTTT. Its translation is CATSDFTSTDTQYF.